These 30 T cell receptor beta chains share one sample of origin, sequenced in a study of shared T cell receptors in the human thymus. TCRdb's copy holds only in-frame clones and misses some; the assay was immunoSEQ multiplex PCR. Among around 730,000 clones listed, 80% to 90% were seen once. Another study also made use of these data, one on human thymus T cells.

Sequencing was performed on thymocytes. Receptors originate from a girl under three years old with a congenital heart defect.

J is TRBJ1-2 and V is TRBV6-6, with 10 bases that match TRBD1. Germline V CDR1 and CDR2: MNHNY, SVGAGI (reference sequence). The trim removed 6 bases at V and 8 bases at J, leaving 6 bases unmatched. This CDR3 has 13 amino acids. The CDR3 bases are TGTGCCAGCAGACAGGACAGGGGGGAAGGCTACACCTTC. Translating it yields CASRQDRGEGYTF.

The chain has TRBV18 and TRBJ2-5; 7 nucleotides agree with TRBD2. CDR1 and CDR2 (germline): KGHSH, LQKENI. The CDR3 contains 14 residues. The junction had 5 bases not matched to a gene; V was cut back by 2 bases and J by 5 bases. CDR3 in DNA: TGTGCCAGCTCACCAATGGGAGGGATGGAGACCCAGTACTTC. It specifies CASSPMGGMETQYF.

V and J are TRBV6-5 and TRBJ2-1; 10 nucleotides match TRBD1. Germline-derived CDR1 and CDR2 are MNHEY and SVGAGI. The trim removed 3 bases at V and 7 bases at J, leaving 9 bases unmatched. The CDR3 has 16 amino acids. The CDR3 DNA sequence: TGTGCCAGCAGTTATATCGGGACAGGGGTTTCGAATGAGCAGTTCTTC. Protein sequence: CASSYIGTGVSNEQFF.

The chain recombines TRBV6-1 with TRBJ1-5; 8 nucleotides align to TRBD1. The V gene end was trimmed by 2 bases and the J gene end by 7 bases; junction bases not matched to a gene: 7. This CDR3 comprises 15 residues. Looked up from germline, CDR1 is MNHNS and CDR2 is SASEGT. The DNA for the CDR3 is TGTGCCAGCAGTGAATACAGGGGGATGTGGCAGCCCCAGCATTTT. This codes for CASSEYRGMWQPQHF.

J is TRBJ1-2 and V is TRBV7-9; D not resolved. V was trimmed by 8 bases and J by 2 bases, leaving 21 bases between them. CDR3 length: 16 amino acids. Looked up from germline, CDR1 is SEHNR and CDR2 is FQNEAQ (reference sequence). The CDR3 here is CASFYRYETSNYGYTF. Here the CDR3 DNA reads TGTGCCAGCTTTTATAGATATGAGACATCGAACTATGGCTACACCTTC. The variable domain in full, with the rest retrieved from reference TRBV7-9 and TRBJ1-2, is DTGVSQNPRHKITKRGQNVTFRCDPISEHNRLYWYRQTLGQGPEFLTYFQNEAQLEKSRLLSDRFSAERPKGSFSTLEIQRTEQGDSAMYLCASFYRYETSNYGYTFGSGTRLTVV.

In regard to this clone: Other DNA variants within this sample encode the same CDR3. This rearrangement joins TRBV20-1 to TRBJ1-1; D unclear. This CDR3 contains 9 residues. Germline lookup yields CDR1 DFQATT and CDR2 SNEGSKA (reference sequence). V gave up 5 bases and J gave up 4 bases, with 2 bases separating them. The CDR3 spells CSARTEAFF. CDR3 coding DNA: TGCAGTGCTCGCACTGAAGCTTTCTTT.

This clone has just one count. This chain links TRBV7-9 with TRBJ1-1; D is perhaps TRBD1 (6 bases). This CDR3 spans 15 amino acids. V dropped 4 bases and J dropped 3 bases, with 15 bases sitting between them. Germline V CDR1 and CDR2: SEHNR, FQNEAQ (reference sequence). CDR3 bases: TGTGCCAGCAGCTCAAGGGGGGGCCGGGACACTGAAGCTTTCTTT. Translated, it gives CASSSRGGRDTEAFF.

The rearrangement joins TRBV7-2 to TRBJ2-5; unclear D gene. CDR1 and CDR2 from the germline V gene are SGHTA and FQGNSA. V was cut by 1 base and J by 5 bases, with 8 bases left in between. The CDR3 runs 13 residues. The CDR3 spells CASSLGRRETQYF. CDR3 nucleotides: TGTGCCAGCAGCTTAGGCCGCAGGGAGACCCAGTACTTC.

V is TRBV6-5 and J is TRBJ1-2; D gene unclear. The CDR3 is made up of 11 amino acids. Trimming cost V 8 bases and J 9 bases, with 13 bases left between them. Germline CDR1 MNHEY, CDR2 SVGAGI. The CDR3 bases are TGTGCCAGCCAAAGCAGCGGGCGCTACACCTTC. Encoded protein: CASQSSGRYTF.

CDR3 DNA: TGTGCCAGCAGCTTAGATTTCACAGGAACATATGGCTACACCTTC. Protein product: CASSLDFTGTYGYTF. The rearrangement uses TRBV11-2 and TRBJ1-2; TRBD1 might be the D (5 bases). The germline CDR1 and CDR2 sequences are SGHAT and FQNNGV. This CDR3 contains 15 residues. V was shortened by 0 bases and J by 5 bases, with 13 bases between the two germline ends.

This clone was seen more than once but under ten times. The chain couples TRBV7-2 to TRBJ2-3; 8 bases are a match to TRBD2. The CDR3 runs to 19 residues. The V gene end was trimmed by 4 bases and the J gene end by 1 base; junction bases not matched to a gene: 16. The germline gives CDR1 SGHTA, CDR2 FQGNSA. Written as DNA, the CDR3 is TGTGCCAGCAGCTACCTCCCCGACCTGGCGGGGGGATGCACAGATACGCAGTATTTT. Its translation is CASSYLPDLAGGCTDTQYF.

J is TRBJ2-7 and V is TRBV7-8, with D possibly matching TRBD1 (5 bases). The germline V and J ends were trimmed by 1 base and 3 bases, with 10 bases remaining between them. This CDR3 comprises 14 residues. Germline V gene data show CDR1 as SGHVS and CDR2 as FQNEAQ. CDR3 residues: CASSLGGHLYEQYF. CDR3 nucleotides: TGTGCCAGCAGCTTAGGCGGACACCTCTACGAGCAGTACTTC.

The chain is built from TRBV19 and TRBJ1-4; D might be TRBD1 (5 bases). Germline values: CDR1 LNHDA, CDR2 SQIVND (reference sequence). This CDR3 region has 15 residues. V lost 3 bases and J lost 6, with 14 bases in between. CDR3 nucleotides: TGTGCCAGTAGTATGGTAGCGGACACCCATGAAAAACTGTTTTTT. Translation: CASSMVADTHEKLFF.

V gene TRBV15 combines with J gene TRBJ2-7; tentatively, D is TRBD1 (6 bases). The length of the CDR3 is 16 residues. Trimming left V 7 bases short and J 0 bases short, with 19 bases between. Germline V CDR1 and CDR2: LNHNV, YYDKDF (reference sequence). CDR3 region: CATTLRDRGSSYEQYF. CDR3 DNA sequence: TGTGCCACCACCCTAAGAGATAGGGGGAGCTCCTACGAGCAGTACTTC.

The chain carries TRBV18 and TRBJ1-4, with 8 bases that match TRBD1. This CDR3 has 17 amino acids. Losses at the gene ends were 4 bases for V and 5 bases for J; bases not matched to a gene: 12. Germline-derived CDR1 and CDR2 are KGHSH and LQKENI. CDR3 sequence reads: CASSHGDRTPNNEKLFF. The CDR3 nucleotides read TGTGCCAGCTCACACGGGGACAGGACCCCAAACAATGAAAAACTGTTTTTT.

The chain links TRBV6-1 to TRBJ1-1, with 9 bases lining up with TRBD1. CDR1 MNHNS and CDR2 SASEGT come from the germline V gene. The CDR3 extends over 18 amino acids. Germline trimming cut 0 bases from V and 5 bases from J; bases unmatched to any gene: 13. Here the CDR3 DNA reads TGTGCCAGCAGTGAAGCCCTGGGACAGGGAGGGATCAGGACTGAAGCTTTCTTT. Amino acid sequence: CASSEALGQGGIRTEAFF.

This clone was seen a handful of times. The genes are TRBV5-6 and TRBJ2-7; TRBD1 matches 9 bases. There are 17 residues in the CDR3. Germline V gives CDR1 SGHDT, CDR2 YYEEEE. Unmatched junction bases numbered 10, after V lost 0 bases and J lost 3 bases. The CDR3 bases are TGTGCCAGCAGCTTGGCCCGGGGGACAGGGAAAGACTACGAGCAGTACTTC. It yields the protein CASSLARGTGKDYEQYF.

Only a few counts were recorded for this clone. The chain has TRBV5-6 and TRBJ2-1, with 9 positions matching TRBD1. V dropped 0 bases and J dropped 2; count of bases not matched to a gene: 3. The CDR3 extends over 16 amino acids. Germline CDR1 is SGHDT and CDR2 is YYEEEE. CDR3 amino acids: CASSLAGTGPYNEQFF. CDR3 DNA sequence: TGTGCCAGCAGCTTGGCGGGGACAGGGCCCTACAATGAGCAGTTCTTC.

This rearrangement joins TRBV7-3 to TRBJ1-1; D is perhaps TRBD1 (6 bases). The germline gives CDR1 SGHTA, CDR2 FQGTGA. The CDR3 is 14 amino acids. Trimming stripped 5 bases from V and 3 bases from J, with 13 bases between. For the CDR3, the DNA is TGTGCCAGCAGCCCTACAGGGACGGACACTGAAGCTTTCTTT. This gives the protein CASSPTGTDTEAFF.

The gene calls are TRBV29-1 and TRBJ2-3; no firm D call. The CDR3 spans 16 residues. From germline, CDR1 is SQVTM and CDR2 ANQGSEA. V dropped 2 bases and J dropped 2 bases, with 17 bases sitting between them. The CDR3, as DNA: TGCAGCGTTGAAAGCGTCCCCATCCAAGTCACAGATACGCAGTATTTT. It translates to CSVESVPIQVTDTQYF.

The gene calls are TRBV10-2 and TRBJ2-1; TRBD1 agrees at 8 bases. Germline V gene lookup returns CDR1 WSHSY and CDR2 SAAADI. Trimming cost V 5 bases and J 11 bases; bases outside gene matches: 14. The CDR3 totals 15 residues. CDR3 sequence (DNA): TGCGCCAGCAGTAATAGGACAGGGAAAATTAGAAAGCAGTTCTTC. Translating it yields CASSNRTGKIRKQFF.

The chain is built from TRBV27 and TRBJ1-1, with 9 bases aligning to TRBD1. Germline V lookup: CDR1 MNHEY, CDR2 SMNVEV (reference sequence). V shed 2 bases, J shed 2 bases, and the junction held 15 bases outside the gene matches. The CDR3 covers 19 residues. The CDR3 DNA is TGTGCCAGCAGTTTAGACAGGACAGGGGTTTTTGAGCGTAACACTGAAGCTTTCTTT. Amino acid sequence: CASSLDRTGVFERNTEAFF.

The chain carries TRBV7-2 and TRBJ2-7; 10 positions match TRBD2. CDR1 is SGHTA and CDR2 is FQGNSA in the germline V gene. CDR3 size: 16 residues. The ends lost 5 bases at V and 4 bases at J; junction bases unmatched: 11. The CDR3: CASSPKGSGGIYEQYF. Here the CDR3 DNA reads TGTGCCAGCAGCCCAAAAGGTAGCGGGGGGATTTACGAGCAGTACTTC.

This clone came up once. The chain joins TRBV6-4 to TRBJ1-1, with D perhaps TRBD1 (6 bases). V was trimmed by 2 bases and J by 4 bases, leaving 8 bases between them. Germline lookup yields CDR1 MRHNA and CDR2 SNTAGT. The CDR3 totals 13 residues. CDR3 amino acids: CASSDPTGTEAFF. The CDR3, as DNA: TGTGCCAGCAGTGACCCGACAGGCACTGAAGCTTTCTTT.

The gene calls are TRBV20-1 and TRBJ2-3, with 7 bases fitting TRBD2. From germline, CDR1 is DFQATT and CDR2 SNEGSKA (reference sequence). This CDR3 is built from 11 residues. The V segment lost 7 bases and the J segment 6 bases; nucleotides outside the gene matches: 4. The CDR3 loop reads CSGGGKDTQYF. CDR3 coding DNA: TGCAGTGGGGGGGGGAAGGATACGCAGTATTTT.

This clone was picked up one time. The chain links TRBV15 to TRBJ2-7; TRBD2 agrees at 10 bases. CDR1 is LNHNV, CDR2 YYDKDF, per germline (reference sequence). The junction had 20 bases not matched to a gene; V was cut back by 0 bases and J by 3 bases. The CDR3 consists of 21 residues. CDR3 sequence: CATSRDRGSGGTNASIYEQYF. The CDR3 bases are TGTGCCACCAGCAGAGATCGTGGTAGCGGGGGGACCAACGCATCAATCTACGAGCAGTACTTC.

This chain joins TRBV6-5 and TRBJ1-1; TRBD1 matches at 8 bases. CDR1 and CDR2 from the germline V gene are MNHEY and SVGAGI. The CDR3 extends over 15 amino acids. J gave up 0 bases and V 5 bases, and 5 bases lay outside the gene matches. The CDR3 here is CASSARTGMNTEAFF. In DNA, the CDR3 is TGTGCCAGCAGTGCCCGGACAGGGATGAACACTGAAGCTTTCTTT.

The sample holds one count of this clone. The chain recombines TRBV23-1 with TRBJ1-4; D possibly corresponds to TRBD1 (6 bases). TRBV23-1 qualifies as an ORF whose function is uncertain. CDR3 length: 17 residues. V lost 3 bases to trimming and J lost 2 bases, with 16 bases between them. The CDR3 DNA is TGCGCCAGCAGTCATCCTCAGGGGAAGAGGACTAATGAAAAACTGTTTTTT. This sequence encodes CASSHPQGKRTNEKLFF.

This clone came up once. The chain combines TRBV28 with TRBJ1-5, with a tentative D call TRBD1 (5 bases). V was cut by 7 bases and J by 7 bases, with 14 bases left in between. This CDR3 region has 13 residues. Germline V CDR1 and CDR2: MDHEN, SYDVKM. In DNA form, the CDR3 reads TGTGCCAGCAAAGCACAGGACCAGCAGCCCCAGCATTTT. The encoded protein is CASKAQDQQPQHF.

V gene TRBV12-5 combines with J gene TRBJ1-1; 8 positions match TRBD1. V gave up 2 bases and J gave up 1 base; unmatched junction bases: 12. The germline V gene encodes CDR1 LGHNT and CDR2 FRNRAP. There are 18 residues in the CDR3. Here the CDR3 DNA reads TGTGCTAGTGGTTTGCCCGCCCCGGGACAGGTAGGGAACACTGAAGCTTTCTTT. Its protein product is CASGLPAPGQVGNTEAFF.